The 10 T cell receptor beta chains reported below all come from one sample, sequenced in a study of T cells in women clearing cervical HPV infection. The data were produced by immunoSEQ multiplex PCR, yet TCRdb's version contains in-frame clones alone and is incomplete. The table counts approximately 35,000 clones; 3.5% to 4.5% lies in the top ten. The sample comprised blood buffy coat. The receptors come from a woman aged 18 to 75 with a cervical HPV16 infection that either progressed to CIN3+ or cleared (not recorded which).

The CDR3 here is CASSLYRGVSGRATSGELFF. The CDR3 bases that were read are TGTGCCAGTAGTCTGTACAGGGGGGTTAGCGGGAGGGCCACTTCGGGGGAG. The V call is TRBV19, the J call TRBJ2-2, with TRBD2 identical over 11 bases. The CDR3 extends 3 residues past the end of the read, so its final part is completed from the germline J gene. In germline, CDR1 is LNHDA, CDR2 SQIVND (reference sequence). Trimming cost V 5 bases and J 8 bases; bases outside gene matches: 22. The CDR3 covers 20 residues.

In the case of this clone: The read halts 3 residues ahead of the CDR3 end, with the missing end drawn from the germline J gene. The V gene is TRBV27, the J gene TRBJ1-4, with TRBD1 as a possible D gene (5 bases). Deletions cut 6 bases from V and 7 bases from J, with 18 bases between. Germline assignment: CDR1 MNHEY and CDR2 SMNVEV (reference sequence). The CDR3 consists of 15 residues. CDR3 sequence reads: CASRQVRSSGEKLFF. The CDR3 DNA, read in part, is TGTGCCAGCAGACAGGTTCGGAGCTCGGGTGAAAAA.

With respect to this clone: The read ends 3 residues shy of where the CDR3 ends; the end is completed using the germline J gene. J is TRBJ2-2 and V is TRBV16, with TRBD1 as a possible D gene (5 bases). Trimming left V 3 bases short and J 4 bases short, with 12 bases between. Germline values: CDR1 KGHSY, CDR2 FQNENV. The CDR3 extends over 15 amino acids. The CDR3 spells CASSQLQDATGELFF. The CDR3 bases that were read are TGTGCCAGCAGCCAGTTACAGGACGCCACCGGGGAG. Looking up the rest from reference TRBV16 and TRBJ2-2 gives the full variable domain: GEEVAQTPKHLVRGEGQKAKLYCAPIKGHSYVFWYQQVLKNEFKFLISFQNENVFDETGMPKERFSAKCLPNSPCSLEIQATKLEDSAVYFCASSQLQDATGELFFGEGSRLTVL.

The CDR3 sequence: CASSPPGGRHTEAFF. CDR3 bases read: TGTGCCAGCTCACCACCGGGGGGTCGTCACACTGAA. The chain recombines TRBV18 with TRBJ1-1; weak D call: TRBD1 (5 bases). The read gets to within 3 residues of the CDR3 end, and the germline J gene fills in the rest. Trimming removed 0 bases from V and 3 bases from J, with 11 bases in between. The CDR3 sequence is 15 residues long. Germline CDR1 is KGHSH and CDR2 is LQKENI.

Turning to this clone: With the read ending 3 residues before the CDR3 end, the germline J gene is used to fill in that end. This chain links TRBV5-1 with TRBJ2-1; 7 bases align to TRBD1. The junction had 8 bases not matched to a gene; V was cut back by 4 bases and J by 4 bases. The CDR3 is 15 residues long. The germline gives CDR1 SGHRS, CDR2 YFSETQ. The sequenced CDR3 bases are TGCGCCAGCAGCACCGGGACAGTCCTTTACAATGAG. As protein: CASSTGTVLYNE. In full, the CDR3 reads CASSTGTVLYNEQFF.

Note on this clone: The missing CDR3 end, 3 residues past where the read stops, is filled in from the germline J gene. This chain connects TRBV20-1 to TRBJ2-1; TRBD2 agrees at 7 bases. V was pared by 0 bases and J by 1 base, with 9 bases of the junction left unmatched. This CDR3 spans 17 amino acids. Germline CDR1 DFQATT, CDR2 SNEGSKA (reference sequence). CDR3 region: CSARDTSERGSYNEQFF. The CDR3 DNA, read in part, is TGCAGTGCTAGAGATACTTCTGAGCGGGGTTCCTACAATGAG.

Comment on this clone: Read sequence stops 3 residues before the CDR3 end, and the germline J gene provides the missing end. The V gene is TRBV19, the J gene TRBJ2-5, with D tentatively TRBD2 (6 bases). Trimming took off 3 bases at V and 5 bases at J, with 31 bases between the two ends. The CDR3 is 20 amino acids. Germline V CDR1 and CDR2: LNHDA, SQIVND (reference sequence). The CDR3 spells CASSIRTTSRPRWGEETQYF. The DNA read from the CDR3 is TGTGCCAGTAGTATCCGGACTACGAGCAGACCGCGGTGGGGGGAGGAGACC.

The sequenced CDR3 bases are TGCAGTGCTAGGGGCGGGACTAGCGGTTTGAGGGATACG. Translated: CSARGGTSGLRDT. In full, the CDR3 is CSARGGTSGLRDTQYF. The chain couples TRBV20-1 to TRBJ2-3, with 11 positions matching TRBD2. The CDR3 is cut off 3 residues early in the read; its end comes from the germline J gene. Germline CDR1 reads DFQATT; CDR2 reads SNEGSKA (reference sequence). The CDR3 has 16 residues. Germline trimming cut 3 bases from V and 6 bases from J; bases unmatched to any gene: 11.

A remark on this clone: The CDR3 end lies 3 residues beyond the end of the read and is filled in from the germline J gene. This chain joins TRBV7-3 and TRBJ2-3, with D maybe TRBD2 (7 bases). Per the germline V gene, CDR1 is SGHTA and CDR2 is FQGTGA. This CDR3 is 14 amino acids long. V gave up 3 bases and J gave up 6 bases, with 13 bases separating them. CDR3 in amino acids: CASSLGGAADTQYF. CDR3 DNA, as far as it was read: TGTGCCAGCAGCTTGGGGGGGGCCGCCGATACG. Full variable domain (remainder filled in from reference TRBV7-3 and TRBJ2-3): GAGVSQTPSNKVTEKGKYVELRCDPISGHTALYWYRQSLGQGPEFLIYFQGTGAADDSGLPNDRFFAVRPEGSVSTLKIQRTERGDSAVYLCASSLGGAADTQYFGPGTRLTVL.

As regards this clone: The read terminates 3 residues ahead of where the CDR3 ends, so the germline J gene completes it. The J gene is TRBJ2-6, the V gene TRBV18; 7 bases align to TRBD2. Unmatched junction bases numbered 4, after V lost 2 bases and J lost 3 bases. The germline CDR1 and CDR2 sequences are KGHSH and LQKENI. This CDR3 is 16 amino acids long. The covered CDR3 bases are TGTGCCAGCTCACCAGTAGGCGGGAGTGGGGCCAACGTC. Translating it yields CASSPVGGSGANV. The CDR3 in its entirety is CASSPVGGSGANVLTF.